This T cell receptor beta chain derives from a study of radiotherapy plus CTLA-4 blockade in lung cancer. CDR3 size: 16 residues. J lost 4 bases, V lost 5 bases, and 11 bases had no gene match. Germline loops: CDR1 LNHDA, CDR2 SQIVND (reference sequence). Here immunoSEQ multiplex PCR was the method, and the copy in TCRdb shows in-frame clones only, minus some. The data hold roughly 100,000 clones, with 85% to 90% observed a single time. This TCR was sampled from a human donor with non-small cell lung cancer that progressed on radiotherapy plus ipilimumab. Some clones in this sample may be carry-over from other donors' samples. The sample was peripheral blood, taken from a patient treated with radiotherapy plus ipilimumab. The chain employs TRBV19 and TRBJ1-5; 7 bases line up with TRBD1. This CDR3 is CASSLLRQGLNQPQHF. CDR3 in DNA: TGTGCCAGTAGTCTACTTCGACAGGGTCTAAATCAGCCCCAGCATTTT. Looking up the rest from reference TRBV19 and TRBJ1-5 gives the full variable domain: DGGITQSPKYLFRKEGQNVTLSCEQNLNHDAMYWYRQDPGQGLRLIYYSQIVNDFQKGDIAEGYSVSREKKESFPLTVTSAQKNPTAFYLCASSLLRQGLNQPQHFGDGTRLSIL.